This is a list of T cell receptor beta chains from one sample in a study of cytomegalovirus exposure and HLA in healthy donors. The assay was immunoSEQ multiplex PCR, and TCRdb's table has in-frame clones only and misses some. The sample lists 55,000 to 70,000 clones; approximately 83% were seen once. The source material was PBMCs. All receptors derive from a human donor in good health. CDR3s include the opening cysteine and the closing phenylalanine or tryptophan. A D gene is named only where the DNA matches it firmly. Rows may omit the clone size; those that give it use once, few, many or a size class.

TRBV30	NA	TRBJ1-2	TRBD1	TGTGCCTGGAAACGGGACAGGCTGACAGGCTACACCTTC	CAWKRDRLTGYTF
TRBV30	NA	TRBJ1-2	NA	TGTGCCTGGAGTGCCCGGGGGACCTCTAACTATGGCTACACCTTC	CAWSARGTSNYGYTF
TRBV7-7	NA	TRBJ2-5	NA	TGTGCTAGCAGCCCATCAGGGGTTTTCCTGGAGACCCAGTACTTC	CASSPSGVFLETQYF
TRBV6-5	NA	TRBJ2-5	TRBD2	TGTGCCAGCAGGCCTTTAGCGGGGGGGCCGGGTGAGCAGTACTTC	CASRPLAGGPGEQYF
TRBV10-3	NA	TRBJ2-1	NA	TGTGCCATCAGTGTGGGCCTTGGTTACAATGAGCAGTTCTTC	CAISVGLGYNEQFF
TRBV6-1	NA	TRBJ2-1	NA	TGTGCCAGCAGTGAAACAGGAGACTACAATGAGCAGTTCTTC	CASSETGDYNEQFF
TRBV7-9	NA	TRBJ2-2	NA	TGTGCCAGCAGCCCCAAGTGGGGGCGGGAGACCGGGGAGCTGTTTTTT	CASSPKWGRETGELFF
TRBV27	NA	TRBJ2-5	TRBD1	TGTGCCAGCAGCAAAGGGACAGGGGCTAGAGACCAAGAGACCCAGTACTTC	CASSKGTGARDQETQYF
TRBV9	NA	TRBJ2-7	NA	TGTGCCAGCAGCGCTAACTCGGGGTTATTGGGCGAGCAGTACTTC	CASSANSGLLGEQYF
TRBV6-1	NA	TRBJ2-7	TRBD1	TGTGCCAGCAGCCGGGACAGGGAGTACGAGCAGTACTTC	CASSRDREYEQYF
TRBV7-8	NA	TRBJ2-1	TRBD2	TGTGCCAGCAGCTTCTGGACTAGCGGCTCCTACAATGAGCAGTTCTTC	CASSFWTSGSYNEQFF
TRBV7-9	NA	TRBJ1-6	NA	TGTGCCAGCAGCTTTCAGGGAGGTGGATCACCCCTCCACTTT	CASSFQGGGSPLHF
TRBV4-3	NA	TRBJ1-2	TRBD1	TGCGCCAGCAGCCAGGTCGACAGGGAGCATGGCTACACCTTC	CASSQVDREHGYTF
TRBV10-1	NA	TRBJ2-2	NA	TGCGCCAGCAGTAGTGGGGACAAGCACACCGGGGAGCTGTTTTTT	CASSSGDKHTGELFF
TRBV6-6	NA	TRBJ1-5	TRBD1	TGTGCCAGCAGTTCCACAGGGGGCTTGGCTCAGCCCCAGCATTTT	CASSSTGGLAQPQHF
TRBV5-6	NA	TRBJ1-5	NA	TGTGCCAGCAGCCGTGACAGTAATCAGCCCCAGCATTTT	CASSRDSNQPQHF
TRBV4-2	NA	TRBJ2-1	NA	TGTGCCAGCAGCCAAGAAGGGCTCAGACAGAGCTCCTACAATGAGCAGTTCTTC	CASSQEGLRQSSYNEQFF
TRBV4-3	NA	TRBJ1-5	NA	TGCGCCAGCAGCCTCCAAATCTATAGCAATCAGCCCCAGCATTTT	CASSLQIYSNQPQHF
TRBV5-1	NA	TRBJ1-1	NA	TGCGCCAGCAGCTTCGTAGGGGAGAACAGGGTAGCTTTCTTT	CASSFVGENRVAFF
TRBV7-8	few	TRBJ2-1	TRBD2	TGTGCCAGCAGCTTAGGAGGTGGACTAGCGGGAGGGCCTTACAATGAGCAGTTCTTC	CASSLGGGLAGGPYNEQFF
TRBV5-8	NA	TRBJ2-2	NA	TGTGCCAGCAGCTTGGTGTGGGGGCGCGACACCGGGGAGCTGTTTTTT	CASSLVWGRDTGELFF
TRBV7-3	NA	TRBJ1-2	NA	TGTGCCAGCAGCTTAAGTAGGGAGGCTGGCTACACCTTC	CASSLSREAGYTF
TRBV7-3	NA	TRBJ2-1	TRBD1	TGTGCCAGCAGCTTAGACAGGGGGCATGGTGAGCAGTTCTTC	CASSLDRGHGEQFF
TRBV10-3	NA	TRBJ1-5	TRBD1	TGTGCCATCAGGGGGACAGGGGATCAGCCCCAGCATTTT	CAIRGTGDQPQHF
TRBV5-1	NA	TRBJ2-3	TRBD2	TGCGCCAGCAGTCTCCCTAGCGGGTCAGATACGCAGTATTTT	CASSLPSGSDTQYF